The 13 T cell receptor beta chains listed next were all sequenced from one sample in a study of cytomegalovirus exposure and HLA in healthy donors. Both 60 Vbeta primers and 13 Jbeta primers went into the PCR. Sequenced by immunoSEQ multiplex PCR; TCRdb stores in-frame clones only, minus some. The table lists approximately 40,000 clones, 86% of them singletons. The sequencing input was PBMCs. These receptors were obtained from a woman aged 40 to 55 in good health and CMV-seropositive.

The rearrangement uses TRBV21-1 and TRBJ1-1; TRBD1 was called by the table and not checked on the DNA. TRBV21-1 is designated a pseudogene. This CDR3 contains 15 residues. This CDR3 is CASSKGGQGGTEAFF. Here the CDR3 DNA reads TGTGCCAGCAGCAAAGGCGGACAGGGCGGCACTGAAGCTTTCTTT.

The V gene is TRBV13, the J gene TRBJ2-7; unclear D gene. The CDR3 contains 11 residues. Per the germline V gene, CDR1 is PRHDT and CDR2 is FYEKMQ (reference sequence). V lost 1 base to trimming and J lost 6 bases, with 4 bases between them. CDR3 loop: CASSLAGEQYF. The CDR3 coding sequence is TGTGCCAGCAGCTTAGCGGGCGAGCAGTACTTC.

A single count supports this clone. The J gene is TRBJ1-5, the V gene TRBV12-5; D ambiguous. The CDR3 totals 11 residues. V was trimmed by 5 bases and J by 4 bases, leaving 3 bases between them. Looked up from germline, CDR1 is LGHNT and CDR2 is FRNRAP. The CDR3 nucleotides are TGTGCTAGTGGTACAAATCAGCCCCAGCATTTT. Amino acids: CASGTNQPQHF.

A few counts support this clone. The V call is TRBV4-3, the J call TRBJ1-3; the D gene is possibly TRBD1 (5 bases). The length of the CDR3 is 16 residues. The V and J ends lost 3 bases and 4 bases respectively, with 16 bases between them. Germline V gives CDR1 LGHNA, CDR2 YSLEER. This chain's CDR3 is CASSQELGRGGNTIYF. The CDR3 DNA reads as TGCGCCAGCAGCCAGGAGTTGGGGCGCGGAGGAAACACCATATATTTT.

Here the CDR3 DNA reads TGTGCCAGTAGTGGGGACAGGGAATCACCCCTCCACTTT. Amino acid sequence: CASSGDRESPLHF. The V and J genes are TRBV19 and TRBJ1-6, with 9 bases lining up with TRBD1. V shed 5 bases, J shed 10 bases, and the junction held 3 bases outside the gene matches. This CDR3 spans 13 amino acids. Germline V gives CDR1 LNHDA, CDR2 SQIVND (reference sequence).

The chain joins TRBV19 to TRBJ2-3; the D is unclear. The germline gives CDR1 LNHDA, CDR2 SQIVND (reference sequence). V was shortened by 3 bases and J by 1 base, with 5 bases between the two germline ends. This CDR3 spans 13 amino acids. The CDR3 region is CASSITGTDTQYF. In nucleotides, the CDR3 is TGTGCCAGTAGTATCACAGGCACAGATACGCAGTATTTT.

The chain uses TRBV6-6 and TRBJ2-3; 7 bases agree with TRBD1. The germline gives CDR1 MNHNY, CDR2 SVGAGI (reference sequence). This CDR3 region has 12 residues. The V segment lost 11 bases and the J segment 2 bases; nucleotides outside the gene matches: 4. DNA for the CDR3: TGTGCCTCGGGACAGCTCACAGATACGCAGTATTTT. Its protein is CASGQLTDTQYF.

This rearrangement joins TRBV6-1 to TRBJ1-2; D not certain. Germline CDR1 and CDR2: MNHNS and SASEGT. This CDR3 region has 14 residues. With 4 bases removed from V and 5 bases from J, the gap between germline ends came to 14 bases. The CDR3 spells CASSGQEGGYGYTF. In nucleotides, the CDR3 is TGTGCCAGCAGTGGTCAGGAAGGAGGGTATGGCTACACCTTC.

The gene calls are TRBV21-1 and TRBJ1-1; the table assigns TRBD1, which was not confirmed against the DNA. TRBV21-1 represents a pseudogene. The length of the CDR3 is 18 residues. This CDR3 reads CASSKNPLRWTVNTEAFF. CDR3 coding DNA: TGTGCCAGCAGCAAAAATCCCCTTCGATGGACAGTAAACACTGAAGCTTTCTTT.

V gene TRBV7-3 combines with J gene TRBJ1-1; 11 bases align to TRBD1. Germline V lookup: CDR1 SGHTA, CDR2 FQGTGA. The CDR3 length is 15 residues. V lost 0 bases to trimming and J lost 10 bases; unmatched junction nucleotides: 7. The CDR3 region is CASSLTGQGDFGAFF. CDR3 DNA sequence: TGTGCCAGCAGCTTAACGGGACAGGGGGATTTCGGAGCTTTCTTT.

The chain recombines TRBV10-3 with TRBJ1-2; D may be TRBD1 (5 bases). The length of the CDR3 is 12 residues. The germline V and J ends were trimmed by 6 bases and 5 bases, with 10 bases remaining between them. Germline V gives CDR1 ENHRY, CDR2 SYGVKD. CDR3 coding DNA: TGTGCCATCAGGGCCAGGGCATATGGCTACACCTTC. Translated, it gives CAIRARAYGYTF.

The chain uses TRBV10-1 and TRBJ1-1, with no clear D. Germline V gene lookup returns CDR1 WNHNN and CDR2 SYGVQD (reference sequence). The CDR3 is 13 amino acids. Between the trimmed V and J ends, which lost 5 bases and 0 bases, there was a span of 7 bases. The CDR3 loop reads CASSSHMNTEAFF. DNA for the CDR3: TGCGCCAGCAGTTCCCACATGAACACTGAAGCTTTCTTT.

The V and J genes are TRBV4-2 and TRBJ2-3, with D maybe TRBD1 (5 bases). V was clipped by 0 bases and J by 2 bases, with 12 bases between them. CDR3 length: 16 residues. Germline V gene sequence: CDR1 LGHNA, CDR2 YNFKEQ. In nucleotides, the CDR3 is TGTGCCAGCAGCCAAGAATGGGGCGCCCCCACAGATACGCAGTATTTT. This encodes CASSQEWGAPTDTQYF.